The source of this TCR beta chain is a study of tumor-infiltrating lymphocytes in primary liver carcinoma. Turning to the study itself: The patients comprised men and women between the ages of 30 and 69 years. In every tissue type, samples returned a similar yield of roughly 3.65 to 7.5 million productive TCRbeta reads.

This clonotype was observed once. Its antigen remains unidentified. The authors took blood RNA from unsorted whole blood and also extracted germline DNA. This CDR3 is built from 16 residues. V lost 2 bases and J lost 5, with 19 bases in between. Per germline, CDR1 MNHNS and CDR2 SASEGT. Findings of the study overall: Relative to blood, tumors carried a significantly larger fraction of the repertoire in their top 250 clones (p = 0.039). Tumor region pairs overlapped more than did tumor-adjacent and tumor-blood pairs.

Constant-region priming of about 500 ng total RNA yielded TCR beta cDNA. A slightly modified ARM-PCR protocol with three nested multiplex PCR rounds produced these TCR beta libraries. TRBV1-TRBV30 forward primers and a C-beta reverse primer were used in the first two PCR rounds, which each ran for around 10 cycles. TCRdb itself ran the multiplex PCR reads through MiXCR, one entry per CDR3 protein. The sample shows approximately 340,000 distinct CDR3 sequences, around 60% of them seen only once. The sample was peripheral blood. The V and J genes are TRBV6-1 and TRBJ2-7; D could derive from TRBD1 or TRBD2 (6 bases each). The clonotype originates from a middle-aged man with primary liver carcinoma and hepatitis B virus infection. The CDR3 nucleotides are TGTGCCAGCAGTGAAAACACCTCGGGGGCGGGCCACGAGCAGTACTTC. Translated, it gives CASSENTSGAGHEQYF.